These T cell receptor beta chains were read from a single sample in a study of shared clonotypes between healthy human individuals. TCRdb keeps only in-frame clones here, not all; method: immunoSEQ multiplex PCR. The profile shows roughly 500,000 clones, approximately 84% of them singletons. The sequencing input was PBMCs. Receptors originate from a middle-aged woman in good health. Some clones in this sample may be carry-over from other donors' samples. The CDR3 runs from the conserved cysteine through the conserved F or W. D genes are given only for firm matches. Rows may omit the clone size; those that give it use once, few, many or a size class.

V gene	J gene	D gene	clone size	CDR3 protein	CDR3 DNA
TRBV2	TRBJ1-5	TRBD1	.	CASSEGTGSDSNQPQHF	TGTGCCAGCAGTGAAGGGACAGGGAGCGATAGCAATCAGCCCCAGCATTTT
TRBV7-2	TRBJ1-5	.	.	CASSLFREQPQHF	TGTGCCAGCAGCTTGTTCAGGGAGCAGCCCCAGCATTTT
TRBV19	TRBJ1-1	.	.	CASSILLTGEAFF	TGTGCCAGTAGTATACTACTGACAGGTGAAGCTTTCTTT
TRBV28	TRBJ1-5	TRBD1	.	CASSFGSQGESNQPQHF	TGTGCCAGCAGTTTCGGGTCACAGGGGGAGAGCAATCAGCCCCAGCATTTT
TRBV10-2	TRBJ2-7	.	few	CASTKDRLYEQYF	TGCGCCAGCACCAAAGACAGGTTGTACGAGCAGTACTTC
TRBV27	TRBJ2-1	TRBD2	.	CASSRLAGSYNEQFF	TGTGCCAGCAGTAGACTAGCGGGCTCCTACAATGAGCAGTTCTTC
TRBV18	TRBJ1-4	.	.	CASSPPGLAEEKLFF	TGTGCCAGCTCACCACCCGGGTTGGCGGAGGAAAAACTGTTTTTT
TRBV27	TRBJ2-7	.	.	CASSLWWGGESEQYF	TGTGCCAGCAGTTTATGGTGGGGTGGGGAGAGCGAGCAGTACTTC
TRBV4-3	TRBJ2-3	TRBD2	.	CASSQGTSGRARPSTDTQYF	TGCGCCAGCAGCCAAGGGACTAGCGGGAGGGCTAGACCCAGCACAGATACGCAGTATTTT
TRBV2	TRBJ2-7	.	.	CASTRLSYEQYF	TGTGCCAGCACCCGGCTCTCCTACGAGCAGTACTTC
TRBV19	TRBJ2-7	TRBD1	.	CASSHGTGGYEQYF	TGTGCCAGTAGTCACGGGACAGGGGGCTACGAGCAGTACTTC
TRBV7-2	TRBJ2-5	.	.	CASSSSETQYF	TGTGCCAGCAGTTCCTCGGAGACCCAGTACTTC
TRBV13	TRBJ2-7	.	.	CATTRSGEIYEQYF	TGTGCCACCACTCGGTCGGGGGAGATCTACGAGCAGTACTTC
TRBV29-1	TRBJ2-1	TRBD2	.	CSVDQGGDEQFF	TGCAGCGTTGACCAGGGAGGGGATGAGCAGTTCTTC
TRBV7-8	TRBJ1-2	.	.	CASSLGSIYGYTF	TGTGCCAGCAGCTTGGGGTCGATCTATGGCTACACCTTC
TRBV7-8	TRBJ2-7	.	.	CASSLVGTSYEQYF	TGTGCCAGCAGCTTAGTAGGGACCAGCTACGAGCAGTACTTC
TRBV2	TRBJ2-1	TRBD2	.	CASSERLAAYNEQFF	TGTGCCAGCAGTGAAAGACTAGCTGCCTACAATGAGCAGTTCTTC
TRBV6-4	TRBJ1-1	.	few	CASSVRQGAEAFF	TGTGCCAGCAGTGTACGCCAGGGAGCTGAAGCTTTCTTT
TRBV9	TRBJ2-1	TRBD2	.	CASSGLADNEQFF	TGTGCCAGCAGCGGACTAGCGGATAATGAGCAGTTCTTC
TRBV30	TRBJ1-2	.	.	CAWSTGVRNGYTF	TGTGCCTGGTCCACCGGTGTGCGGAATGGCTACACCTTC
TRBV4-2	TRBJ2-1	.	.	CASSQGGGSSYNEQFF	TGTGCCAGCAGCCAAGGTGGGGGAAGCTCCTACAATGAGCAGTTCTTC
TRBV4-2	TRBJ2-1	.	.	CASSLKGQGAYNEQFF	TGTGCCAGCAGCCTTAAGGGACAAGGGGCCTACAATGAGCAGTTCTTC
TRBV5-1	TRBJ2-1	.	few	CASQGWDGNEQFF	TGCGCCAGCCAGGGATGGGATGGGAATGAGCAGTTCTTC
TRBV27	TRBJ2-7	TRBD2	.	CASSLAGGKEYF	TGTGCCAGCAGTTTAGCGGGAGGGAAGGAGTACTTC
TRBV2	TRBJ1-4	.	.	CASRDPRTADNEKLFF	TGTGCCAGCAGGGACCCCCGGACAGCCGATAATGAAAAACTGTTTTTT
TRBV6-4	TRBJ1-5	.	.	CASSVDAGAHQPQHF	TGTGCCAGCAGTGTTGACGCGGGGGCACATCAGCCCCAGCATTTT
TRBV28	TRBJ2-7	TRBD2	.	CASSFRGTSGYEQYF	TGTGCCAGCAGTTTTAGGGGGACTAGCGGCTACGAGCAGTACTTC
TRBV2	TRBJ1-4	.	.	CASSETTFNEKLFF	TGTGCCAGCAGTGAGACGACCTTTAATGAAAAACTGTTTTTT
TRBV29-1	TRBJ2-7	TRBD2	few	CSVGLAGGPGYEQYF	TGCAGCGTCGGACTAGCGGGAGGGCCCGGGTACGAGCAGTACTTC
TRBV6-6	TRBJ2-1	TRBD2	.	CASSSIAGDIHEQFF	TGTGCCAGCAGTTCCATAGCGGGAGACATTCATGAGCAGTTCTTC
TRBV27	TRBJ2-7	TRBD2	.	CASSLSMSGASYEQYF	TGTGCCAGCAGTTTATCGATGAGCGGGGCCTCCTACGAGCAGTACTTC
TRBV11-1	TRBJ2-5	.	.	CASSSDPYAETQYF	TGTGCCAGCAGCTCTGACCCCTACGCGGAGACCCAGTACTTC
TRBV5-1	TRBJ1-1	.	.	CASSAEMNTEAFF	TGCGCCAGCAGCGCGGAGATGAACACTGAAGCTTTCTTT
TRBV4-3	TRBJ2-1	TRBD2	.	CASSQNRLAGGGEQFF	TGCGCCAGCAGCCAGAACAGGCTAGCGGGAGGGGGTGAGCAGTTCTTC
TRBV2	TRBJ2-5	.	.	CASSEAPAGETQYF	TGTGCCAGCAGTGAAGCGCCGGCGGGGGAGACCCAGTACTTC